This TCR beta chain was observed in a study of T cell repertoires in cytomegalovirus infection. TCRdb independently ran MiXCR on the reads; one entry per CDR3 protein. This sample has hundreds of thousands of distinct CDR3 sequences, with around 35% found just once. V lost 6 bases, J lost 6 bases, and 18 bases lay in between. The CDR3 totals 14 residues. Looked up from germline, CDR1 is MNHNS and CDR2 is SASEGT. As concerns this clonotype: Its antigen remains unidentified.

The chain couples TRBV6-1 to TRBJ2-7; a weak D match, TRBD2 (5 bases). The clonotype comes from a human donor in good health (CMV status not recorded). Some clones in this sample may be carry-over from other donors' samples. Sequencing was performed on cultured PBMCs, taken from culture after CMV antigen stimulation. The CDR3 spells CASRRQGLSGEQYF. For the CDR3, the DNA is TGTGCCAGCAGACGACAAGGACTTTCGGGCGAGCAGTACTTC.